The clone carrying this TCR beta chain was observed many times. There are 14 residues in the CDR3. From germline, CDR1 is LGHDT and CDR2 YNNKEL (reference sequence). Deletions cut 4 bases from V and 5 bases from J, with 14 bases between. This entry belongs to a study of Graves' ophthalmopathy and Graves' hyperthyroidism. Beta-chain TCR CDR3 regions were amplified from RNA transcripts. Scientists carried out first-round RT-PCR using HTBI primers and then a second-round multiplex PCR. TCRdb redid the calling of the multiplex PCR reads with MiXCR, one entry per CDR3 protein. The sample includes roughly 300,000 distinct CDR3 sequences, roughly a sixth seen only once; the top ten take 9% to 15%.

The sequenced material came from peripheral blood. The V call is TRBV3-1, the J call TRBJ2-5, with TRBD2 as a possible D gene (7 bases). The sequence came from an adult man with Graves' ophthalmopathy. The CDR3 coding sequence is TGTGCCAGCAGCCCCGTGGCGGGGGCGGAGACCCAGTACTTC. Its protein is CASSPVAGAETQYF.